Below, 5 T cell receptor beta chains from the same sample are listed, as sequenced in a study of OX40 agonist ivuxolimab in advanced cancers. Profiling relied on immunoSEQ multiplex PCR, and the TCRdb table lists in-frame clones only, not all of them. The data hold around 58,000 clones, with around 89% observed a single time. Sample: CD4+ or CD8+ T cells sorted from blood, taken in a trial of the OX40 agonist ivuxolimab. The origin of the receptors is an adult with an advanced solid tumor such as melanoma, head and neck, liver or kidney cancer.

This chain links TRBV7-2 with TRBJ2-7; 9 positions agree with TRBD2. From germline, CDR1 is SGHTA and CDR2 FQGNSA. Unmatched junction bases numbered 9, after V lost 5 bases and J lost 1 base. The CDR3 is 16 amino acids. The CDR3 sequence is CASSPRLAGHSYEQYF. The CDR3 DNA sequence: TGTGCCAGCAGCCCTCGGCTAGCGGGACATTCCTACGAGCAGTACTTC.

The chain combines TRBV30 with TRBJ2-1, with 11 bases matching TRBD2. The length of the CDR3 is 13 residues. Trimming cost V 4 bases and J 9 bases; bases outside gene matches: 5. Germline loops: CDR1 GTSNPN, CDR2 SVGIG (reference sequence). The CDR3 spells CAWTSGGPSEQFF. The CDR3 DNA follows: TGTGCCTGGACTAGCGGGGGGCCCAGTGAGCAGTTCTTC.

This clone was seen a handful of times. The chain joins TRBV28 to TRBJ2-5, with D hard to call. The CDR3 is 13 residues long. The V and J ends lost 5 bases and 5 bases respectively, with 12 bases between them. Per germline, CDR1 MDHEN and CDR2 SYDVKM. The CDR3 here is CASSPPATETQYF. DNA of the CDR3: TGTGCCAGCAGTCCTCCGGCTACGGAGACCCAGTACTTC.

This chain uses TRBV30 with TRBJ1-1, with D uncertain. From germline, CDR1 is GTSNPN and CDR2 SVGIG (reference sequence). V lost 1 base and J 6 bases, leaving 18 bases between the germline ends. This CDR3 spans 15 amino acids. The CDR3 bases are TGTGCCTGGAGTGGGAAAGACTTTGGGCACTCTGAAGCTTTCTTT. Encoded protein: CAWSGKDFGHSEAFF.

The chain uses TRBV1 and TRBJ2-3; the table's D gene call, TRBD1, was not cross checked with the DNA. TRBV1 is a known pseudogene. The CDR3 contains 15 residues. The chain's CDR3 is CTSRPTDNSTDTQYF. The CDR3 coding sequence is TGCACCAGCAGACCGACAGATAATAGCACAGATACGCAGTATTTT.